Listed below are T cell receptor beta chains from one sample, sequenced in a study of T cells after yellow fever vaccination. In TCRdb, the 5' RACE reads were re-called with MiXCR into one record per CDR3 protein. The table includes approximately 74,000 distinct CDR3 sequences, roughly 7.4% detected once. Source: CD8+ T cells sorted from PBMCs, taken about 5 days after the first yellow fever vaccination. The origin of the receptors is a man younger than 35 who received the YFV17D yellow fever vaccine. The conserved cysteine and the conserved F or W are not part of the CDR3 here.

>TRBJ1-1|TRBV4-2
ASSQTGRKNTEAF
>TRBJ2-1|TRBV27
ASSLSPGASEQF
>TRBJ2-5|TRBV5-1
ASATTGGAFQTQY
>TRBJ2-4|TRBV5-1
ASSWGPTYAKNIQY
>TRBJ2-3|TRBV6-2/TRBV6-3
ASSRQGAVRYGFSTDTQY
>TRBJ2-7|TRBV6-2/TRBV6-3
ASSYGLGGEQY
>TRBJ1-1|TRBV7-9
ASSSDGEAF
>TRBJ1-2|TRBV4-3
ASSQDQWLGGYT
>TRBJ2-1|TRBV28
ASKGFGPSSYNEQF
>TRBJ2-1|TRBV5-1
ASSPRTSGGLDEQF
>TRBJ2-3|TRBV15
ATSRPFRHSTDTQY
>TRBJ1-1|TRBV6-5
ATFPTGRLTEAF
>TRBJ2-3|TRBV10-3
AIGGLADTDTQY
>TRBJ2-1|TRBV7-8
ASSLYQTGGEQF
>TRBJ1-2|TRBV20-1
SARGLDGTGKNYGYT
>TRBJ2-3|TRBV7-9
ASSLDDLAGPTQY
>TRBJ1-1|TRBV7-9
ASSLVSLSLTEAF
>TRBJ2-7|TRBV27
ASRGTVYHEQY
>TRBJ2-7|TRBV10-3
AISDPEEPYEQY
>TRBJ2-5|TRBV2
ASSDWGSQETQY
>TRBJ1-5|TRBV2
ASSEEAGPPPQH
>TRBJ2-1|TRBV4-3
ASSQALVFRNEQF
>TRBJ1-6|TRBV6-1
ASSFGQGYSSYNSPLH
>TRBJ2-3|TRBV29-1
SVAGLAGASSTDTQY
>TRBJ2-3|TRBV9
ASSPDRRASTDTQY
>TRBJ2-5|TRBV7-6
ASSLVREGRETQY
>TRBJ2-1|TRBV30
AWNEQF
>TRBJ2-2|TRBV27
ASSTTQGAGRTLF
>TRBJ1-3|TRBV20-1
SARSVPRHSGNTIY
>TRBJ2-4|TRBV5-1
ASSYFSGGDKNIQY
>TRBJ2-1|TRBV14
ASSQRVPGWAEQF
>TRBJ2-1|TRBV5-1
ASSPSGAYNEQF
>TRBJ2-1|TRBV10-3
AISESGDRGNEQF
>TRBJ2-5|TRBV2
ASRLQGQETQY
>TRBJ1-5|TRBV7-9
ASSPDGQPQH
>TRBJ2-2|TRBV6-5
ASSYLHTTGELF
>TRBJ2-3|TRBV29-1
SVEDGGSDTQY
>TRBJ1-1|TRBV11-2
ASSLDRVTFLMNTEAF
>TRBJ2-1|TRBV6-5
ASSYRAGDYNEQF
>TRBJ1-1|TRBV12-3/TRBV12-4
ASSLPDPGMNTEAF
>TRBJ2-3|TRBV4-3
ASSQDPSGALDTQY
>TRBJ1-1|TRBV12-3/TRBV12-4
ASSLGGDGTEAF
>TRBJ1-1|TRBV5-1
ASSLDRVTEAF